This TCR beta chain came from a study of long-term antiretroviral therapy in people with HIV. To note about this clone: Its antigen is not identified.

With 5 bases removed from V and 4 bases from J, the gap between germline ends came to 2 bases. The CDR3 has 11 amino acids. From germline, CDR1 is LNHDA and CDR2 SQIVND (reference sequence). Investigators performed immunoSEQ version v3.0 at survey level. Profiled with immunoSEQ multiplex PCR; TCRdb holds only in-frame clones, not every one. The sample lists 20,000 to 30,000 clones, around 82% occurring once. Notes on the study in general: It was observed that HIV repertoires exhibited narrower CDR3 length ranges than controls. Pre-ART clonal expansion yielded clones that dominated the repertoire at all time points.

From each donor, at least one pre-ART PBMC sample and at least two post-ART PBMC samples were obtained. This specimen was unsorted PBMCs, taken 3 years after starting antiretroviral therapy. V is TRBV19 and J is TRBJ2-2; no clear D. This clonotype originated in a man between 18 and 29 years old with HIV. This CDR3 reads CASSATGELFF. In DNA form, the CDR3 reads TGTGCCAGTAGTGCCACCGGGGAGCTGTTTTTT.